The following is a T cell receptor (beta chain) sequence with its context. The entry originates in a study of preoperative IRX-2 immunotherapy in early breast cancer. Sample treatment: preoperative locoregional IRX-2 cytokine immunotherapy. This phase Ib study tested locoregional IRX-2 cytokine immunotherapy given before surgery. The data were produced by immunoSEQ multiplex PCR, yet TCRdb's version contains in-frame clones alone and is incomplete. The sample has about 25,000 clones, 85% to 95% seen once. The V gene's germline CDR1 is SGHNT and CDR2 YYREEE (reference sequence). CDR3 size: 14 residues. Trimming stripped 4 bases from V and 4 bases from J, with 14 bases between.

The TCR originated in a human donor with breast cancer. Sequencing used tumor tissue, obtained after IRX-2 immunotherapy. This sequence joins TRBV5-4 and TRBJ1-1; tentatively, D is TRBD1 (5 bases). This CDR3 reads CASSLPPGGTEAFF. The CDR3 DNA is TGTGCCAGCAGCCTCCCTCCGGGGGGCACTGAAGCTTTCTTT.